These T cell receptor beta chains were read from a single sample in a study of T cells in Graves' hyperthyroidism and ophthalmopathy. TCRdb independently ran MiXCR on the multiplex PCR reads; one entry per CDR3 protein. The table lists about 520,000 distinct CDR3 sequences, approximately 25% of them singletons. The sample comprised blood. These receptors all stem from a woman in her twenties or thirties with Graves' ophthalmopathy. CDR3s include the opening cysteine and the closing phenylalanine or tryptophan. A D gene is named only where the DNA matches it firmly. For some rows the clone size is stated as once, few or many, or as a class when expanded; others skip it.

DNA: TGTGCCAGCAGTTACTCGAACTTTGCGGTCGCCGGATACAATCAGCCCCAGCATTTT; CDR3: CASSYSNFAVAGYNQPQHF; size: few; V: TRBV6-2/TRBV6-3; J: TRBJ1-5; D: NA
DNA: TGTGCCAGCGCCCAAAGGGAAGGGGCCCACTACGAGCAGTACTTC; CDR3: CASAQREGAHYEQYF; size: many; V: TRBV12-3/TRBV12-4; J: TRBJ2-7; D: NA
DNA: TGTGCCAGCACCCAGACAGGTACCTACGAGCAGTACTTC; CDR3: CASTQTGTYEQYF; size: NA; V: TRBV12-3/TRBV12-4; J: TRBJ2-7; D: NA
DNA: TGTGCCAGCAGCCAAGATAGTACACAGCCGCCTTGGGAGACCCAGTACTTC; CDR3: CASSQDSTQPPWETQYF; size: few; V: TRBV14; J: TRBJ2-5; D: NA
DNA: TGTGCCAGCAGCGTAGGGGGCCACATCGGGAACACTGAAGCTTTCTTT; CDR3: CASSVGGHIGNTEAFF; size: NA; V: TRBV9; J: TRBJ1-1; D: NA
DNA: TGTGCCAGCAGTTTAAGGGGCAGCCTCTATGGCTACACCTTC; CDR3: CASSLRGSLYGYTF; size: NA; V: TRBV12-3/TRBV12-4; J: TRBJ1-2; D: NA
DNA: TGTGCCAGCAGCCCAGCCCCAGGGGGCATGAACACTGAAGCTTTCTTT; CDR3: CASSPAPGGMNTEAFF; size: NA; V: TRBV11-2; J: TRBJ1-1; D: TRBD1
DNA: TGTGCCAGCAGTTATCCCGACAGGATCGGGTCCTACGAGCAGTACTTC; CDR3: CASSYPDRIGSYEQYF; size: many; V: TRBV6-5; J: TRBJ2-7; D: NA
DNA: TGTGCCAGCAGTAGTGCAGACAGGGGCTTGAACTATGGCTACACCTTC; CDR3: CASSSADRGLNYGYTF; size: many; V: TRBV28; J: TRBJ1-2; D: TRBD1
DNA: TGTGCCTGGCTAAATTCAGGGACACGTGAAGCTTTCTTT; CDR3: CAWLNSGTREAFF; size: few; V: TRBV30; J: TRBJ1-1; D: NA
DNA: TGTGCCAGCAGTTACTCAGGGGGGGCATCTAACTATGGCTACACCTTC; CDR3: CASSYSGGASNYGYTF; size: many; V: TRBV6-5; J: TRBJ1-2; D: NA
DNA: TGCGCCAGCAGCTTGGCCATTACAGTCGGCAGGAACACTGAAGCTTTCTTT; CDR3: CASSLAITVGRNTEAFF; size: many; V: TRBV5-1; J: TRBJ1-1; D: NA
DNA: TGTGCCAGCAGCTTAACGGGCCTTGGAGGAACTAACTATGGCTACACCTTC; CDR3: CASSLTGLGGTNYGYTF; size: few; V: TRBV7-2; J: TRBJ1-2; D: NA
DNA: TGTGCCAGCAGTTGGACAGGGTCAGGGGAGCAGTACTTC; CDR3: CASSWTGSGEQYF; size: many; V: TRBV27; J: TRBJ2-7; D: TRBD1
DNA: TGTGCCAGCAGTTACTCGATATCTGGACCAGGGCTGGGACAGGGGACCTACGAGCAGTACTTC; CDR3: CASSYSISGPGLGQGTYEQYF; size: many; V: TRBV6-2/TRBV6-3; J: TRBJ2-7; D: TRBD1
DNA: TGCAGTGCTAGAGATAGAAGCGGCGGAGAGACCCAGTACTTC; CDR3: CSARDRSGGETQYF; size: many; V: TRBV20-1; J: TRBJ2-5; D: NA
DNA: TGCGCCAGCAGACCCGGAGGGGTTAGCGCTGAAGCTTTCTTT; CDR3: CASRPGGVSAEAFF; size: many; V: TRBV5-1; J: TRBJ1-1; D: NA
DNA: TGTGCCAGCAGGGGCCGGGGTCGAGGGGAGCAGTACTTC; CDR3: CASRGRGRGEQYF; size: NA; V: TRBV11-1; J: TRBJ2-7; D: NA
DNA: TGTGCCAGCAGTTACAGGGCCCACGAGCAGTACTTC; CDR3: CASSYRAHEQYF; size: many; V: TRBV6-2/TRBV6-3; J: TRBJ2-7; D: NA
DNA: TGTGCCAGTCTGGAGACTGAAGCTTTCTTT; CDR3: CASLETEAFF; size: NA; V: TRBV6-5; J: TRBJ1-1; D: NA
DNA: TGTGCCAGCAGCTTAAGGGACCCATCCGACGAGCAGTACTTC; CDR3: CASSLRDPSDEQYF; size: NA; V: TRBV7-9; J: TRBJ2-7; D: NA
DNA: TGCAGCGTGTCCAGGGTGGGTTACGAGCAGTACTTC; CDR3: CSVSRVGYEQYF; size: many; V: TRBV20-1; J: TRBJ2-7; D: NA
DNA: TGTGCCAGCAGTTTCGACTATTCGCAGGGAAGCACTGAAGCTTTCTTT; CDR3: CASSFDYSQGSTEAFF; size: NA; V: TRBV12-3/TRBV12-4; J: TRBJ1-1; D: NA
DNA: TGCAGCGTCGATTCCATCCCTAACTATGGCTACACCTTC; CDR3: CSVDSIPNYGYTF; size: many; V: TRBV29-1; J: TRBJ1-2; D: NA
DNA: TGTGCCAGCAGTTATACGGGACCCTACGAGCAGTACTTC; CDR3: CASSYTGPYEQYF; size: NA; V: TRBV6-5; J: TRBJ2-7; D: NA
DNA: TGTGCCAGCTCGACAGGGCACGAGCAGTACTTC; CDR3: CASSTGHEQYF; size: many; V: TRBV6-1; J: TRBJ2-7; D: TRBD1
DNA: TGTGCCAGCAACCAGGGGGTGGGGATGAACACTGAAGCTTTCTTT; CDR3: CASNQGVGMNTEAFF; size: many; V: TRBV28; J: TRBJ1-1; D: TRBD1
DNA: TGCGCCAGCAGCCAAGTCTCCTTCTACGAGCAGTACTTC; CDR3: CASSQVSFYEQYF; size: many; V: TRBV4-1; J: TRBJ2-7; D: NA
DNA: TGTGCCAGTATAGGACTAGCGGGAGGACGAAATGAGCAGTTCTTC; CDR3: CASIGLAGGRNEQFF; size: NA; V: TRBV19; J: TRBJ2-1; D: TRBD2
DNA: TGTGCCAGCAGCTCCCCTGGGACAGGGGTATACGAGCAGTACTTC; CDR3: CASSSPGTGVYEQYF; size: many; V: TRBV7-8; J: TRBJ2-7; D: TRBD1
DNA: TGTGCCAGCAGTTCGGCCAAGTTATATGGCTACACCTTC; CDR3: CASSSAKLYGYTF; size: NA; V: TRBV12-3/TRBV12-4; J: TRBJ1-2; D: NA
DNA: TGCAGTGCTAGTATTCGCGGGAGAGGGCAAGAGACCCAGTACTTC; CDR3: CSASIRGRGQETQYF; size: few; V: TRBV20-1; J: TRBJ2-5; D: TRBD2
DNA: TGTGCCACCAGTGACCTACTGGACAGACAAGAGACCCAGTACTTC; CDR3: CATSDLLDRQETQYF; size: NA; V: TRBV24-1; J: TRBJ2-5; D: NA
DNA: TGTGCCAGCAGCACCGACAGGCTGAACACTGAAGCTTTCTTT; CDR3: CASSTDRLNTEAFF; size: many; V: TRBV7-9; J: TRBJ1-1; D: NA
DNA: TGTGCCAGCAGCCAGGACAGGTGGTCATCCTACGAGCAGTACTTC; CDR3: CASSQDRWSSYEQYF; size: many; V: TRBV4-2; J: TRBJ2-7; D: TRBD1
DNA: TGTGCCAGCAGCATCGGGACTAGCGGGGGGGAAGGAGAGACCCAGTACTTC; CDR3: CASSIGTSGGEGETQYF; size: many; V: TRBV6-1; J: TRBJ2-5; D: TRBD2
DNA: TGTGCTAGTGGTTTGGGGACGACTAGCGGTACCGAGACCCAGTACTTC; CDR3: CASGLGTTSGTETQYF; size: many; V: TRBV12-5; J: TRBJ2-5; D: TRBD2
DNA: TGTGCCACCAGCCCTGAGGAGACCCAGTACTTC; CDR3: CATSPEETQYF; size: few; V: TRBV24-1; J: TRBJ2-5; D: NA
DNA: TGTGCCAGCATAGGGGGATCCTATGGCTACACCTTC; CDR3: CASIGGSYGYTF; size: many; V: TRBV6-5; J: TRBJ1-2; D: NA
DNA: TGTGCCAGCAGAGGTCGCGCCGGTGGAAAGCAGTACTTC; CDR3: CASRGRAGGKQYF; size: many; V: TRBV6-5; J: TRBJ2-7; D: NA
DNA: TGTGCCACCAGCAGGGGACTGTCGAATTCACCCCTCCACTTT; CDR3: CATSRGLSNSPLHF; size: many; V: TRBV15; J: TRBJ1-6; D: NA
DNA: TGCAGTGCTAGACCTACAGGGGCCAACACTGAAGCTTTCTTT; CDR3: CSARPTGANTEAFF; size: NA; V: TRBV20-1; J: TRBJ1-1; D: TRBD1
DNA: TGTGCCAGCTCCTTGAATGGCCAGGGGCCAGGAAACACCATATATTTT; CDR3: CASSLNGQGPGNTIYF; size: many; V: TRBV27; J: TRBJ1-3; D: NA
DNA: TGTGCCAGCACCTTGGGGGGTAACGAGCAGTACTTC; CDR3: CASTLGGNEQYF; size: NA; V: TRBV28; J: TRBJ2-7; D: NA
DNA: TGCAGCGTTGATGGTCGGGGAGGGGAGACCCAGTACTTC; CDR3: CSVDGRGGETQYF; size: many; V: TRBV29-1; J: TRBJ2-5; D: TRBD2
DNA: TGTGCCAGCAGTGAAGCCCCTGGAGGGACAGACGTTACCTACGAGCAGTACTTC; CDR3: CASSEAPGGTDVTYEQYF; size: many; V: TRBV6-1; J: TRBJ2-7; D: NA
DNA: TGTGCCAGCAGCTTGGAGTACCTCAATGGCTACACCTTC; CDR3: CASSLEYLNGYTF; size: NA; V: TRBV7-9; J: TRBJ1-2; D: NA
DNA: TGTGCCAGCAGCTTAGTCCACACAGGGAGTCAGCCCCAGCATTTT; CDR3: CASSLVHTGSQPQHF; size: many; V: TRBV7-2; J: TRBJ1-5; D: NA
DNA: TGTGCCAGCAGTGAGGTGGTAGTGGGAGAGACCCAGTACTTC; CDR3: CASSEVVVGETQYF; size: NA; V: TRBV6-1; J: TRBJ2-5; D: NA
DNA: TGCAGTGCTCCCCTGATGGGGGCGGGCGGCTACACCTTC; CDR3: CSAPLMGAGGYTF; size: many; V: TRBV20-1; J: TRBJ1-2; D: NA
DNA: TGTGCCAGCACCTGGGACAGGCACTCCTACGAGCAGTACTTC; CDR3: CASTWDRHSYEQYF; size: few; V: TRBV6-1; J: TRBJ2-7; D: TRBD1
DNA: TGTGCCAGCAGCCCCTCACCTGGACAGGGGGGCTACGAGCAGTACTTC; CDR3: CASSPSPGQGGYEQYF; size: many; V: TRBV11-1; J: TRBJ2-7; D: TRBD1
DNA: TGTGCCACCAGCCGCTTTAGGGAGGCCAACGTCCTGACTTTC; CDR3: CATSRFREANVLTF; size: NA; V: TRBV15; J: TRBJ2-6; D: NA
DNA: TGTGCCAGCAGTTACTACAGGTACTACGAGCAGTACTTC; CDR3: CASSYYRYYEQYF; size: NA; V: TRBV6-5; J: TRBJ2-7; D: NA
DNA: TGCGCCAGCAGCACCGGACAGGGAGTCTCTGGGGCCAACGTCCTGACTTTC; CDR3: CASSTGQGVSGANVLTF; size: NA; V: TRBV5-1; J: TRBJ2-6; D: TRBD1
DNA: TGTGCCAGTCACAGGGAGGGCTACGAGCAGTACTTC; CDR3: CASHREGYEQYF; size: few; V: TRBV28; J: TRBJ2-7; D: NA
DNA: TGTGCCAGCAGCAAGGGACAGGGGTTTGGCAATCAGCCCCAGCATTTT; CDR3: CASSKGQGFGNQPQHF; size: many; V: TRBV28; J: TRBJ1-5; D: TRBD1
DNA: TGTGCCAGCAAAACCGACAGGGACACTGAAGCTTTCTTT; CDR3: CASKTDRDTEAFF; size: NA; V: TRBV12-3/TRBV12-4; J: TRBJ1-1; D: TRBD1
DNA: TGTGCCCAGTCCGGGACAGGGGACACTGAAGCTTTCTTT; CDR3: CAQSGTGDTEAFF; size: many; V: TRBV2; J: TRBJ1-1; D: TRBD1
DNA: TGTGCCAGCAGCCCGCCCTTCCCGGGACAAGGTCAAGAGCAGTACTTC; CDR3: CASSPPFPGQGQEQYF; size: few; V: TRBV13; J: TRBJ2-7; D: NA